These T cell receptor beta chains were read from a single sample in a study of shared clonotypes between healthy human individuals. TCRdb keeps only in-frame clones here, not all; method: immunoSEQ multiplex PCR. The sample includes about 1.5 million clones, roughly 97% of them seen just once. The sequenced material came from naive CD4+ T cells sorted from blood. These receptors all come from a man aged 25 to 45 in good health. Each CDR3 is given with its conserved first and last residue. The order of the fields is CDR3 length, D gene, clone size, V gene, J gene, CDR3 protein, CDR3 DNA. D genes are given only for firm matches. Expanded clones get a size class; other rows say once, few or many, or leave the size out.

>15|TRBD1|-|TRBV12-5|TRBJ2-6
CASGLTGAGANVLTF
TGTGCTAGTGGCCTAACAGGGGCAGGAGCCAACGTCCTGACTTTC
>13|-|-|TRBV2|TRBJ1-1
CAKTSGVDTEAFF
TGTGCCAAGACCTCAGGAGTGGACACTGAAGCTTTCTTT
>16|-|once|TRBV9|TRBJ2-5
CASSVTPDPYQETQYF
TGTGCCAGCAGCGTAACCCCGGACCCGTACCAAGAGACCCAGTACTTC
>15|TRBD2|-|TRBV18|TRBJ2-4
CASSPGTSGGDIQYF
TGTGCCAGCTCCCCCGGGACTAGCGGGGGTGACATTCAGTACTTC
>14|-|-|TRBV6-6|TRBJ2-2
CASSYTFGTGELFF
TGTGCCAGCAGTTATACCTTTGGCACCGGGGAGCTGTTTTTT
>16|-|-|TRBV7-8|TRBJ2-3
CASSRSIKFGTDTQYF
TGTGCCAGCAGCCGCTCAATTAAGTTTGGAACAGATACGCAGTATTTT
>8|-|-|TRBV2|TRBJ2-1
CVFNEQFF
TGTGTTTTCAATGAGCAGTTCTTC
>15|TRBD2|-|TRBV19|TRBJ2-7
CASSRRLAGIGEQYF
TGTGCCAGTAGTAGGCGACTAGCGGGAATCGGCGAGCAGTACTTC
>15|-|once|TRBV5-1|TRBJ2-7
CASSPRTFSSYEQYF
TGCGCCAGCAGCCCACGGACATTTAGCTCCTACGAGCAGTACTTC
>15|-|-|TRBV10-2|TRBJ1-2
CASRVGTVANYGYTF
TGCGCCAGCAGGGTAGGGACGGTAGCTAACTATGGCTACACCTTC
>15|-|-|TRBV5-4|TRBJ2-1
CASRRTPSSYNEQFF
TGTGCCAGCAGGAGGACCCCAAGCTCCTACAATGAGCAGTTCTTC
>15|-|-|TRBV10-3|TRBJ2-2
CAISESGRLTGELFF
TGTGCCATCAGTGAGTCGGGACGCCTCACCGGGGAGCTGTTTTTT
>16|TRBD2|-|TRBV28|TRBJ2-3
CASSFLAGERTDTQYF
TGTGCCAGCAGTTTTCTAGCGGGAGAACGCACAGATACGCAGTATTTT
>14|TRBD1|-|TRBV27|TRBJ2-7
CASSVRQGSYEQYF
TGTGCCAGCAGTGTCCGACAGGGGAGCTACGAGCAGTACTTC
>16|TRBD2|-|TRBV5-1|TRBJ2-3
CASSTRTSGRPDTQYF
TGCGCCAGCAGCACCCGGACTAGCGGGAGGCCGGATACGCAGTATTTT
>15|-|once|TRBV19|TRBJ2-1
CASRERRSSYNEQFF
TGTGCCAGTAGAGAACGCAGGAGCTCCTACAATGAGCAGTTCTTC
>13|-|-|TRBV28|TRBJ1-1
CASSSGFVGEAFF
TGTGCCAGCAGTTCTGGGTTCGTGGGAGAAGCTTTCTTT
>19|TRBD2|-|TRBV7-9|TRBJ2-1
CASSSTRTSGIPQGDEQFF
TGTGCCAGCAGCTCGACCCGGACTAGCGGGATCCCTCAGGGCGATGAGCAGTTCTTC
>15|-|-|TRBV28|TRBJ1-5
CASSSRDYSNQPQHF
TGTGCCAGCAGCTCACGGGACTATAGCAATCAGCCCCAGCATTTT
>14|TRBD2|-|TRBV6-6|TRBJ2-2
CASGLAANTGELFF
TGTGCCAGCGGACTAGCGGCGAACACCGGGGAGCTGTTTTTT
>15|-|-|TRBV15|TRBJ2-7
CATSRDRGEYYEQYF
TGTGCCACCAGCAGAGATAGGGGGGAGTATTACGAGCAGTACTTC